The source of this T cell receptor beta chain is a study of T cells after yellow fever vaccination. This clonotype was seen only a few times. MiXCR, run by TCRdb on the 5' RACE reads, gives a single entry per CDR3 protein. The sample carries about 74,000 distinct CDR3 sequences, approximately 6.9% recorded once. Germline V gene sequence: CDR1 LGHNA, CDR2 YNFKEQ. V was trimmed by 0 bases and J by 4 bases, leaving 10 bases between them. This CDR3 spans 14 amino acids. The chain recombines TRBV4-2 with TRBJ2-7; D is undetermined. The material sequenced was CD8+ T cells sorted from PBMCs, taken 5 to 6 days after the first yellow fever vaccination. This receptor was taken from a man aged 18-30 years who received the YFV17D yellow fever vaccine. CDR3 amino acids: CASSQDLGPYEQYV. CDR3 bases: TGTGCCAGCAGCCAAGATCTCGGCCCTTACGAGCAGTACGTC.